This T cell receptor (beta chain) was captured in a study of Ad26.COV2.S vaccination and SARS-CoV-2 variants. This clone is a singleton in its sample. What it binds is not known. Study-level results: It was found that vaccine and placebo recipients had similar non-spike TCR breadth. Vaccine recipients surpassed placebo recipients in spike-specific TCR breadth. Quantification of TCR breadth and depth may have yielded underestimates of total T cell responses.

Germline assignment: CDR1 LGHNA and CDR2 YSLEER. CDR3 length equals 15 residues. Trimming shortened V by 0 bases and J by 0 bases, and 8 bases separated the two germline ends. Using immunoSEQ multiplex PCR, the repertoire was profiled, and TCRdb retains in-frame clones only, with some absent. The sample contains 300,000 to 450,000 clones, under 95% of which appear only once. This TCR was sampled from a human donor who had recovered from COVID-19. The input for sequencing was peripheral blood, taken after recovery from COVID-19. V usage is TRBV4-3 and J usage is TRBJ1-1; D is ambiguous. The CDR3 sequence is CASSQDLALNTEAFF. DNA for the CDR3: TGCGCCAGCAGCCAAGATTTAGCGTTGAACACTGAAGCTTTCTTT.